This T cell receptor (beta chain) was observed in a study of T cell clusters in autoimmune cytopenias. About 37,500 genome equivalents of blood DNA were amplified for TRB. CDR1 and CDR2 from the germline V gene are MGHDK and SYGVNS. The CDR3 spans 12 residues. TRB rearrangements were amplified by touch-down multiplex PCR with mixed TRB-A/B primers. With the multiplex PCR reads reprocessed, TCRdb shows one record per CDR3 protein and no DNA. The sample holds approximately 2,100 distinct CDR3 sequences. This sample was shared with a second study, whose subject was T cell repertoires in aging, cancer and after chemotherapy.

The sequence derives from a human donor in good health. The chain has TRBV25-1 and TRBJ1-1. What was sequenced was peripheral blood. CDR3 protein: CASRRTNTEAFF. Filled out from reference TRBV25-1 and TRBJ1-1, the complete variable domain reads EADIYQTPRYLVIGTGKKITLECSQTMGHDKMYWYQQDPGMELHLIHYSYGVNSTEKGDLSSESTVSRIRTEHFPLTLESARPSHTSQYLCASRRTNTEAFFGQGTRLTVV.